This TCR beta chain derives from a study of blood T cell repertoires in COVID-19 (dated by TCRdb to the early 2020s). General notes on the study: Collaborator samples came from the United States, Italy and Spain and covered acute and convalescent phases of COVID-19. The material from the prospective study consisted of cDNA or gDNA derived from T cells, B-cell-depleted T cells, or PBMCs. The dataset comprised deeply sampled blood TCRbeta repertoires from subjects exposed to, actively infected with, or recovered from COVID-19. A freely available public database, intended as a resource for researchers studying the immune response to SARS-CoV-2, is where the repertoires were released. The samples were drawn from two sources: the first 160 participants of the ongoing ImmuneRACE study, and 1,254 subjects contributed by 6 global collaborators. Sample metadata almost always included a de-identified subject ID, COVID-19 status, age in years and sex. Where available, HLA class I and class II types were obtained from metadata supplied by the sample provider rather than from assay-based typing. What the research found in general, with its limitations: The amount of clinical and demographic metadata varied by source and participant and was provided uncurated.

Another Seattle source contributed samples from volunteer blood donors who had recovered from COVID-19. Whole blood was collected in K2EDTA tubes by collaborating institutions according to the institutions' own protocols. For TCRbeta analysis, collaborators shipped samples in one of three forms: frozen whole blood, isolated PBMCs, or DNA extracted from either of those sample types. TCRbeta CDR3 regions were amplified from genomic DNA by means of the immunoSEQ Assay, a bias-controlled multiplex PCR. Regarding the original processing steps: The number of nucleated cells in each sample was estimated by amplification of reference gene primers within the assay. To quantify the absolute abundance of each unique TCRbeta CDR3 rearrangement, sequence reads were collapsed and filtered. Productive Simpson clonality was computed per sample as the square root of Simpson's diversity index over productive rearrangements. Entries here come from immuneACCESS through TCRdb and include only in-frame sequences with V and J called. Some clones fail to appear in such tables; in the studies checked, an unresolved V gene covers under half of the shortfall, and the cause of the remainder is unknown. V, J and clone size are taken as reported in that table, and D and trimming were inferred from the DNA itself. The sample table holds a few hundred thousand clones, of which roughly 84% were seen once. The ten top clones hold 2% to 2.5% of the sample.

The CDR3 holds 15 amino acids from the cysteine to the phenylalanine. The DNA shown is the 45-base CDR3, in frame from base 1. The germline V gene gives CDR1 as SNHLY and CDR2 as FYNNEI. V drops 4 bases and J drops 0 bases, leaving 11 bases in between. Comment on this clone: Its binding antigen is unknown. It has no much larger one-base neighbor in the sample; base qualities were not kept.

Rearrangement joined TRBV2 to TRBJ2-3, with TRBD2 tentatively as D gene (5 bases match). Sequences were obtained from peripheral blood. This clonotype was sampled from a man aged 40-50 years who had recovered from COVID-19. In nucleotides, the sequence is TGTGCCAGCAGTGTCGGGATTGCTAGCACAGATACGCAGTATTTT. This yields the protein CASSVGIASTDTQYF.